A selection of T cell receptor beta chains follows, all from one sample in a study of Ad26.COV2.S vaccination and SARS-CoV-2 variants. Method: immunoSEQ multiplex PCR; TCRdb's copy keeps in-frame clones and lacks some. This table holds around 300,000 clones, roughly 90% found once. The specimen was peripheral blood, collected in a trial of Ad26.COV2.S vaccine versus placebo. The receptors derive from a person between 18 and 65 years old who received the Ad26.COV2.S COVID-19 vaccine or a placebo. Both conserved end residues are part of each CDR3. The D gene is left open where the match is weak.

d_gene	v_gene	CDR3aa
.	TRBV4-1	CASSQDLVRTETQYF
.	TRBV28	CASSFVGVGTYEQYF
TRBD1	TRBV18	CASSTTGTGSSPLHF
TRBD1	TRBV4-3	CASSQETRTGGLDEQFF
.	TRBV7-8	CASSLARASDYEQYF
TRBD1	TRBV27	CASSWTGVTNEQFF
.	TRBV2	CASTPRSGSNQPQHF
.	TRBV6-2/TRBV6-3	CASSHRGWEQYF
.	TRBV4-3	CASSQVLADTQYF
.	TRBV18	CASSPRSGDTEAFF
TRBD2	TRBV7-2	CASSSRGGLASDTQYF
.	TRBV6-2/TRBV6-3	CASSYRGGFAEFLHF
.	TRBV4-3	CASSQDRDTPSYEQYF
TRBD1	TRBV5-1	CASSPGTGLNQPQHF
.	TRBV29-1	CSVEERRWETQYF
.	TRBV9	CASSVERGTTDTQYF
.	TRBV4-1	CASSSIRDPPGEQFF
TRBD2	TRBV27	CASSLAASGDNEQFF
.	TRBV7-9	CASSLQDTEAFF
.	TRBV7-9	CASSQPWASLNRELFF
TRBD2	TRBV7-2	CASSLGAQGLAAFYEQYF
.	TRBV28	CASSFQTGGSSYEQYF
.	TRBV11-2	CASSLAAVMNTEAFF
.	TRBV4-2	CASSRDGSSYNSPLHF
TRBD2	TRBV30	CAWSVLAGSQETQYF
.	TRBV6-5	CASSYSGDNSPLHF
.	TRBV4-2	CASSQPHATNEKLFF
TRBD1	TRBV2	CASTPPGQGAYEQYF
TRBD2	TRBV19	CASVEAGGLTTAEQFF
.	TRBV5-1	CASSQGSNQPQHF
TRBD1	TRBV10-2	CASSAGTELYEQYF
TRBD1	TRBV7-2	CASSSQGGDTEAFF
TRBD2	TRBV10-3	CATGAGRENREQYF
.	TRBV7-2	CASSLVAGTGTDTQYF
.	TRBV4-3	CASSQDGPRIGNTGELFF
.	TRBV19	CASMTTSLGTGELFF
.	TRBV11-2	CASSLRTAQETQYF